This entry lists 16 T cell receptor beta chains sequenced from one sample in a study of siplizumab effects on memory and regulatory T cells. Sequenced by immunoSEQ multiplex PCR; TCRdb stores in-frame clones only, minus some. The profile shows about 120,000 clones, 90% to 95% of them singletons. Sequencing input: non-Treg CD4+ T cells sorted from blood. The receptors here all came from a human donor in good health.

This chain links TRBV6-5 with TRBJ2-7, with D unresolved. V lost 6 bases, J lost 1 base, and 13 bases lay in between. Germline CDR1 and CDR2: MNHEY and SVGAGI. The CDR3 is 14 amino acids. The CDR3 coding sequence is TGTGCCAGCAGGGCACGGACGGATTCCTACGAGCAGTACTTC. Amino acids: CASRARTDSYEQYF.

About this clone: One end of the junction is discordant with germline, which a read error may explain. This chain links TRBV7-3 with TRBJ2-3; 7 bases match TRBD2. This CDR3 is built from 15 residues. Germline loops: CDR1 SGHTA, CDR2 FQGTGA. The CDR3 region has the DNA TGTGCCAGCAGCGTAACGGGGGAGGGTAGAGATACGCAGTATTTT. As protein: CASSVTGEGRDTQYF.

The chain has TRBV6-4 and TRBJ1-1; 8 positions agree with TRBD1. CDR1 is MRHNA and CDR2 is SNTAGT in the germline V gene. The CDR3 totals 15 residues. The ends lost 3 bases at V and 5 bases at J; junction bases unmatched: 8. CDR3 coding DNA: TGTGCCAGCAGTGAACCAGGACAGGGAAAAACTGAAGCTTTCTTT. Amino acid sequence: CASSEPGQGKTEAFF.

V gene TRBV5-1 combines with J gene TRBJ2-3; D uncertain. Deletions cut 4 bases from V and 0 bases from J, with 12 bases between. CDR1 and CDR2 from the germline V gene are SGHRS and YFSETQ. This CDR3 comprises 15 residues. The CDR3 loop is CASSIEAQSTDTQYF. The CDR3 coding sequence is TGCGCCAGCAGCATTGAGGCTCAGAGCACAGATACGCAGTATTTT.

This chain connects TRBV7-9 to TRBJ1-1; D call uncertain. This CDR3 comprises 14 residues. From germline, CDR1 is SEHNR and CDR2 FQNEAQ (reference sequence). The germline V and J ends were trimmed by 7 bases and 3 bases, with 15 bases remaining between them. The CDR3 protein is CASIFEQSYTEAFF. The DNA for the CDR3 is TGTGCCAGCATCTTTGAACAGTCGTACACTGAAGCTTTCTTT.

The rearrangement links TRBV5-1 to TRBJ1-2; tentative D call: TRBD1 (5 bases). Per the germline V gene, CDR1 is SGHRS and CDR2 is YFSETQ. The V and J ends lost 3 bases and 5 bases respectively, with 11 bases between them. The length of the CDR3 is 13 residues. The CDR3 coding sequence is TGCGCCAGCAGCTGGGGACGGAATTATGGCTACACCTTC. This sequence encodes CASSWGRNYGYTF.

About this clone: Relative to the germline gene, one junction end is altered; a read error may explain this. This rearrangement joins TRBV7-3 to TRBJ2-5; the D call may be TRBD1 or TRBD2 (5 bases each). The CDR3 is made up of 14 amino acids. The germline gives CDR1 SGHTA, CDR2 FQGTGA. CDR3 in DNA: TGTGCCGGCAGCTTAAGCCCGGGGCGGGAGACCCAGTACTTC. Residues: CAGSLSPGRETQYF.

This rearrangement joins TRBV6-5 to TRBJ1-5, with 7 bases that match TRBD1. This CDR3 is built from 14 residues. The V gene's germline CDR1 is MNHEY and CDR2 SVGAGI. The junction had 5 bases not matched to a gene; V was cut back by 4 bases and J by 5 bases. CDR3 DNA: TGTGCCAGCAGTTCCGGGACAGCCTATCAGCCCCAGCATTTT. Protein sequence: CASSSGTAYQPQHF.

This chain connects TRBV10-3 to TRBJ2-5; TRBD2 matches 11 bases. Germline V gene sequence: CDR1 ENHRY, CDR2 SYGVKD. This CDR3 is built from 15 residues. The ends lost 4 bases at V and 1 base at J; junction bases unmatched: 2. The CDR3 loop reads CAISGSGGAQETQYF. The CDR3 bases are TGTGCCATCAGTGGTAGCGGGGGGGCCCAAGAGACCCAGTACTTC.

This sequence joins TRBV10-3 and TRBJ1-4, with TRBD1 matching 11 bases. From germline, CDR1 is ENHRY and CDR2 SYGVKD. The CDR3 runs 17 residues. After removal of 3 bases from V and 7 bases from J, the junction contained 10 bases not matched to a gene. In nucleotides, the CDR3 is TGTGCCATCAGTGACCGGGAACCGGGACAGGGGGGTGAAAAACTGTTTTTT. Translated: CAISDREPGQGGEKLFF.

DNA for the CDR3: TGCGCCAGCAGCCGACTGACAGATGAAAAACTGTTTTTT. Its protein is CASSRLTDEKLFF. The genes are TRBV5-1 and TRBJ1-4, with TRBD1 as a possible D gene (5 bases). The germline V and J ends were trimmed by 4 bases and 6 bases, with 10 bases remaining between them. Germline-derived CDR1 and CDR2 are SGHRS and YFSETQ. This CDR3 has 13 amino acids.

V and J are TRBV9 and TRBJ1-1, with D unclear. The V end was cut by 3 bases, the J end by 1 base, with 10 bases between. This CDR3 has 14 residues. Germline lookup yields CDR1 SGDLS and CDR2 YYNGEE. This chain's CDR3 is CASSARGGNTEAFF. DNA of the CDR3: TGTGCCAGCAGCGCACGGGGAGGGAACACTGAAGCTTTCTTT.

CDR3 sequence (DNA): TGTGCCAGCAGCCTATCAGGGGTTACCGGGGAGCTGTTTTTT. This translates into CASSLSGVTGELFF. This chain links TRBV9 with TRBJ2-2; D might be TRBD1 (6 bases). The CDR3 spans 14 residues. V was cut by 4 bases and J by 5 bases, with 12 bases left in between. Germline V CDR1 and CDR2: SGDLS, YYNGEE.

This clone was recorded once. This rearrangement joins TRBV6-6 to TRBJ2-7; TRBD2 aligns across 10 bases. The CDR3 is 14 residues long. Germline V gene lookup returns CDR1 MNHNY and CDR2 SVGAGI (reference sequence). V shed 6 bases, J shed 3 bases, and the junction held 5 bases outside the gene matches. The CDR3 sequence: CASSLAGGNYEQYF. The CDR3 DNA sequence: TGTGCCAGCAGCTTAGCGGGGGGTAACTACGAGCAGTACTTC.

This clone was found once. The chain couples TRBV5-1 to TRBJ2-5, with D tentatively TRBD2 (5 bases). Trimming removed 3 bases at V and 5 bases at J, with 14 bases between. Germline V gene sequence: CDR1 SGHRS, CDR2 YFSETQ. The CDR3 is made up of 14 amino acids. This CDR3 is CASSSTATRETQYF. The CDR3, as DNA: TGCGCCAGCAGCTCGACCGCCACTAGGGAGACCCAGTACTTC.

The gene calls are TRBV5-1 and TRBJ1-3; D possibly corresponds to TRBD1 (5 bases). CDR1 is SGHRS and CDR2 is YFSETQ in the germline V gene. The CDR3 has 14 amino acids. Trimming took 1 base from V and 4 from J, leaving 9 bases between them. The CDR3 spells CASSLTGEGNTIYF. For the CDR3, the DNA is TGCGCCAGCAGCTTGACGGGGGAAGGAAACACCATATATTTT.